The rows below give T cell receptor beta chains drawn from one sample of a study of cytomegalovirus exposure and HLA in healthy donors. Sequencing was performed with immunoSEQ multiplex PCR; in TCRdb, only in-frame clones are kept and a portion is missing. There are about 130,000 clones in the sample, with approximately 2% held by the top ten. The sequenced material came from PBMCs. The source of these receptors is a man between 35 and 55 years old in good health and CMV-seronegative. The CDR3 runs from the conserved cysteine through the conserved F or W. D genes are given only for firm matches.

d_call: .; v_call: TRBV2; j_call: TRBJ2-3; cdr3_aa: CASSFRWGEDTQYF; cdr3_nt: TGTGCCAGCAGTTTCAGGTGGGGAGAGGATACGCAGTATTTT
d_call: TRBD1; v_call: TRBV11-3; j_call: TRBJ1-6; cdr3_aa: CASSWDSYNSPLHF; cdr3_nt: TGTGCCAGCAGCTGGGACAGTTATAATTCACCCCTCCACTTT
d_call: TRBD1; v_call: TRBV28; j_call: TRBJ2-2; cdr3_aa: CASTYPDRPNTGELFF; cdr3_nt: TGTGCCAGCACCTACCCGGACAGGCCTAACACCGGGGAGCTGTTTTTT
d_call: TRBD2; v_call: TRBV10-3; j_call: TRBJ2-5; cdr3_aa: CAISLAGGKETQYF; cdr3_nt: TGTGCCATCTCGTTAGCGGGAGGGAAAGAGACCCAGTACTTC
d_call: TRBD1; v_call: TRBV5-4; j_call: TRBJ1-6; cdr3_aa: CASSLTGGSYNSPLHF; cdr3_nt: TGTGCCAGCAGCCTGACAGGGGGCTCCTATAATTCACCCCTCCACTTT
d_call: .; v_call: TRBV11-3; j_call: TRBJ2-5; cdr3_aa: CASSLPRDSETQYF; cdr3_nt: TGTGCCAGCAGCTTGCCCAGGGATTCGGAGACCCAGTACTTC
d_call: TRBD2; v_call: TRBV10-3; j_call: TRBJ2-7; cdr3_aa: CAISQGLAGPLEQYF; cdr3_nt: TGTGCCATCAGCCAGGGACTAGCGGGACCATTAGAGCAGTACTTC
d_call: .; v_call: TRBV7-9; j_call: TRBJ2-7; cdr3_aa: CASSPPTSYEQYF; cdr3_nt: TGTGCCAGCAGCCCTCCCACTTCCTACGAGCAGTACTTC
d_call: TRBD1; v_call: TRBV7-2; j_call: TRBJ2-1; cdr3_aa: CASSLIGQGLDEQFF; cdr3_nt: TGTGCCAGCAGCTTAATAGGACAGGGGCTCGATGAGCAGTTCTTC
d_call: .; v_call: TRBV27; j_call: TRBJ2-5; cdr3_aa: CASSARYQETQYF; cdr3_nt: TGTGCCAGCAGTGCCAGGTACCAAGAGACCCAGTACTTC
d_call: TRBD1; v_call: TRBV6-1; j_call: TRBJ1-1; cdr3_aa: CASSDTGTGARNTEAFF; cdr3_nt: TGTGCCAGCAGTGACACCGGGACAGGGGCCAGGAACACTGAAGCTTTCTTT
d_call: .; v_call: TRBV30; j_call: TRBJ2-7; cdr3_aa: CAWSEWDNQPDEQYF; cdr3_nt: TGTGCCTGGAGTGAGTGGGACAATCAACCGGACGAGCAGTACTTC
d_call: .; v_call: TRBV7-7; j_call: TRBJ1-2; cdr3_aa: CASSSPGKVSSYGYTF; cdr3_nt: TGTGCTAGCAGCTCTCCGGGAAAGGTGTCGAGCTATGGCTACACCTTC
d_call: TRBD1; v_call: TRBV10-3; j_call: TRBJ2-2; cdr3_aa: CAISRQGFGDTGELFF; cdr3_nt: TGTGCCATCAGTAGACAGGGGTTCGGTGACACCGGGGAGCTGTTTTTT
d_call: .; v_call: TRBV5-6; j_call: TRBJ2-5; cdr3_aa: CASSWGEVQETQYF; cdr3_nt: TGTGCCAGCAGCTGGGGGGAGGTCCAAGAGACCCAGTACTTC
d_call: .; v_call: TRBV7-9; j_call: TRBJ2-1; cdr3_aa: CASSLGLPSGQFF; cdr3_nt: TGTGCCAGCAGCTTAGGACTTCCGTCTGGGCAGTTCTTC
d_call: TRBD1; v_call: TRBV6-1; j_call: TRBJ2-7; cdr3_aa: CASSEALGQGSKQYF; cdr3_nt: TGTGCCAGCAGTGAAGCGCTGGGACAGGGGTCCAAGCAGTACTTC
d_call: .; v_call: TRBV20-1; j_call: TRBJ2-1; cdr3_aa: CSATTRGRIF; cdr3_nt: TGCAGTGCCACGACTCGTGGCCGGATCTTC
d_call: .; v_call: TRBV7-9; j_call: TRBJ2-7; cdr3_aa: CASSLVPQGQGIQYF; cdr3_nt: TGTGCCAGCAGCTTAGTACCCCAAGGGCAGGGGATACAGTACTTC
d_call: .; v_call: TRBV28; j_call: TRBJ1-5; cdr3_aa: CASIPRAFRNQPQHF; cdr3_nt: TGTGCCAGCATCCCCAGGGCCTTTCGCAATCAGCCCCAGCATTTT
d_call: .; v_call: TRBV5-1; j_call: TRBJ2-5; cdr3_aa: CASSSQSRGAQYF; cdr3_nt: TGCGCCAGCAGTTCCCAGAGTCGCGGGGCCCAGTACTTC
d_call: TRBD1; v_call: TRBV5-3; j_call: TRBJ1-2; cdr3_aa: CVFRGPSYGYTF; cdr3_nt: TGTGTTTTCAGGGGGCCCAGCTATGGCTACACCTTC
d_call: .; v_call: TRBV25-1; j_call: TRBJ2-2; cdr3_aa: CASIGSGELFF; cdr3_nt: TGTGCCAGCATCGGGTCCGGGGAGCTGTTTTTT
d_call: TRBD1; v_call: TRBV7-9; j_call: TRBJ1-2; cdr3_aa: CASSPTGVPGYTF; cdr3_nt: TGTGCCAGCAGTCCTACAGGGGTCCCGGGCTACACCTTC
d_call: .; v_call: TRBV21-1; j_call: TRBJ1-1; cdr3_aa: CASSTPGQGAVYFCTEAFF; cdr3_nt: .